The TCR beta chain under discussion was sequenced for a study of technical replicates of blood from a few donors. The CDR3 runs to 14 residues. The germline V gene encodes CDR1 MNHNS and CDR2 SASEGT. The ends lost 7 bases at V and 8 bases at J; junction bases unmatched: 9. Profiled with immunoSEQ multiplex PCR; TCRdb holds only in-frame clones, not every one. This table has 50,000 to 55,000 clones, 86% appearing once. This clone was picked up many times. This receptor was taken from a human donor in good health. Some clones in this sample may be carry-over from other donors' samples. The genes are TRBV6-1 and TRBJ2-1; 9 bases fit TRBD2. Sequenced material: PBMCs. This CDR3 is CASTLGREGYEQFF. CDR3 DNA sequence: TGTGCCAGCACCTTGGGGCGGGAGGGTTATGAGCAGTTCTTC.